The 13 T cell receptor beta chains below all came from one sample that was sequenced in a study of blood T cell repertoires in COVID-19. Repertoires were generated with immunoSEQ multiplex PCR, while TCRdb's copy carries only in-frame clones and drops some. Of 150,000 to 200,000 clones listed, around 80% are singletons. Material: PBMCs or T cells enriched from blood (not recorded which). These receptors originate from a man aged 65 to 79 who had been exposed to COVID-19.

The chain is built from TRBV30 and TRBJ2-7; unclear D gene. Germline V gene data show CDR1 as GTSNPN and CDR2 as SVGIG (reference sequence). Trimming removed 0 bases at V and 5 bases at J, with 5 bases between. This CDR3 is built from 11 residues. This CDR3 is CAWSVGDEQYF. The CDR3 coding sequence is TGTGCCTGGAGTGTTGGAGACGAGCAGTACTTC.

This chain links TRBV7-9 with TRBJ1-1, with unresolved D. Trimming pared 5 bases from V and 3 bases from J, leaving 13 bases between. This CDR3 is built from 14 residues. Germline CDR1 SEHNR, CDR2 FQNEAQ (reference sequence). The CDR3 DNA follows: TGTGCCAGCAGCCCAGACATTGTCGACACTGAAGCTTTCTTT. It translates to CASSPDIVDTEAFF.

This chain joins TRBV7-2 and TRBJ1-6, with 9 bases that match TRBD1. The CDR3 is made up of 17 amino acids. In germline, CDR1 is SGHTA, CDR2 FQGNSA. V dropped 5 bases and J dropped 7; count of bases not matched to a gene: 12. CDR3 sequence: CASSLRQGELTNSPLHF. In DNA form, the CDR3 reads TGTGCCAGCAGCCTCAGACAGGGGGAGCTTACGAATTCACCCCTCCACTTT.

This clone was counted once. This CDR3 is CASMRQTNGHNEQFF. CDR3 DNA: TGCGCCAGCATGAGGCAGACTAATGGGCACAATGAGCAGTTCTTC. The chain has TRBV5-1 and TRBJ2-1; the D gene is possibly TRBD2 (5 bases). V was cut by 6 bases and J by 5 bases, with 18 bases left in between. Germline V gives CDR1 SGHRS, CDR2 YFSETQ. This CDR3 has 15 residues.

V gene TRBV7-9 combines with J gene TRBJ2-1; 8 nucleotides agree with TRBD2. This CDR3 is 15 amino acids long. J lost 5 bases, V lost 3 bases, and 6 bases had no gene match. Germline loops: CDR1 SEHNR, CDR2 FQNEAQ (reference sequence). CDR3 in amino acids: CASSFPGTRDNEQFF. CDR3 DNA: TGTGCCAGCAGCTTCCCTGGGACTAGGGACAATGAGCAGTTCTTC.

The chain has TRBV5-5 and TRBJ2-1, with 7 bases identical to TRBD2. V dropped 4 bases and J dropped 4; count of bases not matched to a gene: 8. Per the germline V gene, CDR1 is SGHKS and CDR2 is YYEKEE (reference sequence). The CDR3 consists of 15 residues. The CDR3 is CASSLSGNLYNEQFF. In DNA form, the CDR3 reads TGTGCCAGCAGCCTGAGCGGGAACCTGTACAATGAGCAGTTCTTC.

This clone appeared a single time. The V gene is TRBV25-1, the J gene TRBJ2-3, with D uncertain. Germline V gene lookup returns CDR1 MGHDK and CDR2 SYGVNS. CDR3 length: 15 amino acids. V was pared by 5 bases and J by 2 bases, with 14 bases between. The chain's CDR3 is CASSSREEFTDTQYF. For the CDR3, the DNA is TGTGCCAGCAGTTCCCGAGAAGAGTTCACAGATACGCAGTATTTT.

The V and J genes are TRBV5-1 and TRBJ2-7, with 11 bases aligning to TRBD1. This CDR3 is 18 amino acids long. Trimming at V came to 4 bases and at J to 0 bases, leaving 12 bases not matched to a gene. Germline V CDR1 and CDR2: SGHRS, YFSETQ. In nucleotides, the CDR3 is TGCGCCAGCAGCCAATCTATTCCGGGACAGGGGGTCTCCTACGAGCAGTACTTC. It translates to CASSQSIPGQGVSYEQYF.

This clone was seen only a few times. V gene TRBV7-9 combines with J gene TRBJ2-3; maybe TRBD1 (5 bases). This CDR3 is built from 13 residues. CDR1 is SEHNR and CDR2 is FQNEAQ in the germline V gene (reference sequence). The V end lost 6 bases, the J end lost 4 bases, and 11 bases lay between the germline ends. In DNA form, the CDR3 reads TGTGCCAGCAGACAGACAGTCCCAGATACGCAGTATTTT. Protein sequence: CASRQTVPDTQYF.

J is TRBJ1-4 and V is TRBV6-5; TRBD1 aligns across 10 bases. Germline CDR1 is MNHEY and CDR2 is SVGAGI. The trim removed 6 bases at V and 4 bases at J, leaving 5 bases unmatched. The CDR3 sequence is 15 residues long. The CDR3 loop reads CASRTDRGVNEKLFF. The CDR3 region has the DNA TGTGCCAGCAGGACGGACAGGGGGGTTAATGAAAAACTGTTTTTT.

The chain employs TRBV3-1 (or the pseudogene TRBV3-2) and TRBJ2-5; 10 bases are shared with TRBD2. Germline assignment: CDR1 LGHDT and CDR2 YNNKEL (reference sequence). V shed 1 base, J shed 7 bases, and the junction held 15 bases outside the gene matches. This CDR3 comprises 18 residues. This chain's CDR3 is CASSQGASLAGGVGTQYF. The CDR3 DNA is TGTGCCAGCAGCCAAGGTGCATCCTTAGCGGGGGGCGTAGGGACCCAGTACTTC.

This clone has only a few counts. J is TRBJ2-7 and V is TRBV19, with 9 bases that match TRBD2. The length of the CDR3 is 15 residues. The germline V gene encodes CDR1 LNHDA and CDR2 SQIVND (reference sequence). V dropped 7 bases and J dropped 4; count of bases not matched to a gene: 11. The DNA for the CDR3 is TGTGCCAGTAAAATCGCGGGAGGGGGTGATTACGAGCAGTACTTC. This codes for CASKIAGGGDYEQYF.

The chain couples TRBV6-1 to TRBJ2-7; TRBD1 aligns across 11 bases. Trimming removed 2 bases from V and 6 bases from J; junction bases left unmatched: 9. The germline V gene encodes CDR1 MNHNS and CDR2 SASEGT. CDR3 length: 16 residues. CDR3: CASSELERDRGVEQYF. CDR3 bases: TGTGCCAGCAGTGAACTAGAAAGGGACAGGGGGGTCGAGCAGTACTTC.